This T cell receptor (beta chain) was obtained from a study of T-cell reconstitution after alpha-beta-depleted transplantation in children. Preparation of the TCRbeta library involved a method that used unique molecular identifiers. Each CDR3 protein gets one entry after TCRdb re-called the PCR reads with MiXCR. Among a few hundred thousand distinct CDR3 sequences listed, approximately 20% were seen once. V was clipped by 6 bases and J by 6 bases; unmatched bases: 14. CDR3 length: 17 residues. CDR1 is MDHEN and CDR2 is SYDVKM in the germline V gene. This TCR was sampled from a human donor who donated a stem cell graft to a child with acute myeloid leukemia. This chain connects TRBV28 to TRBJ2-7, with 13 bases matching TRBD2. The specimen comprised PBMCs from the stem cell graft donor, sampled from the stem cell graft. The CDR3 nucleotides are TGTGCCAGCAGCCAACCCGGACTAGCGGGAGAGAAAGGCGAGCAGTACTTC. Its protein is CASSQPGLAGEKGEQYF. Complete variable domain (other parts from reference TRBV28 and TRBJ2-7): DVKVTQSSRYLVKRTGEKVFLECVQDMDHENMFWYRQDPGLGLRLIYFSYDVKMKEKGDIPEGYSVSREKKERFSLILESASTNQTSMYLCASSQPGLAGEKGEQYFGPGTRLTVT.